These 15 T cell receptor beta chains came from one sample sequenced in a study of beta chain features in type 1 diabetes. The isolated RNA, all of it, was reverse transcribed, so expressed TCRB transcripts were what got sequenced. The table came from immunoSEQ multiplex PCR; TCRdb's copy has only in-frame clones and leaves some out. This repertoire shows 80,000 to 90,000 clones, 25% to 35% found once; its top ten account for 0.45%. The material sequenced was stem cell memory CD4+ T cells from blood. The origin of the receptors is a woman aged 18-29 years in good health.

DNA for the CDR3: TGCGCCAGCAGCCAAGATAGGGGACGGGCCGGACAGTCCTACGAGCAGTACTTC. As protein: CASSQDRGRAGQSYEQYF. This chain connects TRBV4-1 to TRBJ2-7; D is possibly TRBD1 (6 bases). V was cut by 0 bases and J by 1 base, with 19 bases left in between. CDR3 length: 18 amino acids. The germline gives CDR1 MGHRA, CDR2 YSYEKL.

In DNA form, the CDR3 reads TGTGCCAGCAGGCTAATGAGCTCCTATAATTCACCCCTCCACTTT. This translates into CASRLMSSYNSPLHF. This sequence joins TRBV6-5 and TRBJ1-6; no clear D gene. CDR3 length: 15 amino acids. V gave up 6 bases and J gave up 0 bases, with 9 bases separating them. Per the germline V gene, CDR1 is MNHEY and CDR2 is SVGAGI.

The gene calls are TRBV18 and TRBJ2-7; 7 nucleotides align to TRBD1. This CDR3 contains 16 residues. The V segment lost 2 bases and the J segment 3 bases; nucleotides outside the gene matches: 10. Germline assignment: CDR1 KGHSH and CDR2 LQKENI. CDR3 DNA: TGTGCCAGCTCACCATCTACCACCCGGGACAGCTACGAGCAGTACTTC. This encodes CASSPSTTRDSYEQYF.

This clone was seen only a few times. The J gene is TRBJ2-3, the V gene TRBV4-1; 8 nucleotides agree with TRBD1. The CDR3 contains 14 residues. Unmatched junction bases numbered 6, after V lost 6 bases and J lost 4 bases. CDR1 is MGHRA, CDR2 YSYEKL, per germline. As DNA, the CDR3 is TGCGCCAGCAGAATACAGGGGGGAGCAGATACGCAGTATTTT. Amino acid sequence: CASRIQGGADTQYF.

Only a few counts were recorded for this clone. The chain couples TRBV30 to TRBJ1-4; 9 bases align to TRBD1. J was trimmed by 2 bases and V by 5 bases; bases with no gene match: 9. The CDR3 runs 16 residues. CDR1 is GTSNPN and CDR2 is SVGIG in the germline V gene (reference sequence). This CDR3 is CAWGTGGAITNEKLFF. The CDR3 nucleotides read TGTGCCTGGGGTACAGGGGGCGCGATCACTAATGAAAAACTGTTTTTT.

The chain couples TRBV9 to TRBJ2-1; 8 positions agree with TRBD2. Looked up from germline, CDR1 is SGDLS and CDR2 is YYNGEE. The CDR3 covers 14 residues. Germline trimming cut 4 bases from V and 9 bases from J; bases unmatched to any gene: 9. In DNA form, the CDR3 reads TGTGCCAGCAGCCAAAGCGGGAGTTCCATTGAGCAGTTCTTC. Translation gives CASSQSGSSIEQFF.

This clone was found a few times. This chain links TRBV9 with TRBJ1-3; D is undetermined. Trimming cost V 4 bases and J 4 bases, with 15 bases left between them. The CDR3 contains 15 residues. From germline, CDR1 is SGDLS and CDR2 YYNGEE. For the CDR3, the DNA is TGTGCCAGCAGCCAGCTCGGGTTGTTAGGAAACACCATATATTTT. It encodes CASSQLGLLGNTIYF.

The chain employs TRBV7-8 and TRBJ2-7, with a possible D match to TRBD2 (6 bases). The germline V and J ends were trimmed by 2 bases and 6 bases, with 14 bases remaining between them. This CDR3 contains 14 residues. Germline lookup yields CDR1 SGHVS and CDR2 FQNEAQ. The CDR3 nucleotides are TGTGCCAGCAGCTTACGAAGCGGGCAGGCCGAGCAGTACTTC. It translates to CASSLRSGQAEQYF.

This clone was detected a few times. The chain employs TRBV5-1 and TRBJ2-3, with TRBD2 matching 9 bases. The ends lost 4 bases at V and 4 bases at J; junction bases unmatched: 10. The length of the CDR3 is 16 residues. CDR1 is SGHRS, CDR2 YFSETQ, per germline. CDR3 nucleotides: TGCGCCAGCAGCGACGACAGATTAGCGGGAGCAGATACGCAGTATTTT. Its protein product is CASSDDRLAGADTQYF.

This clone was counted a single time. The J gene is TRBJ2-5, the V gene TRBV5-6; 8 nucleotides align to TRBD2. With 4 bases clipped from V and 0 bases from J, the junction kept 11 bases outside the gene matches. The germline gives CDR1 SGHDT, CDR2 YYEEEE. The CDR3 runs to 17 residues. For the CDR3, the DNA is TGTGCCAGCAGCCCCTACTTTCGGGAGGGGTACCAAGAGACCCAGTACTTC. Its translation is CASSPYFREGYQETQYF. The full variable domain, in which reference TRBV5-6 and TRBJ2-5 provide the parts outside the CDR3, is DAGVTQSPTHLIKTRGQQVTLRCSPKSGHDTVSWYQQALGQGPQFIFQYYEEEERQRGNFPDRFSGHQFPNYSSELNVNALLLGDSALYLCASSPYFREGYQETQYFGPGTRLLVL.

The chain recombines TRBV15 with TRBJ2-5; D is perhaps TRBD1 (5 bases). V gave up 0 bases and J gave up 1 base, with 6 bases separating them. This CDR3 contains 14 residues. CDR1 and CDR2 (germline): LNHNV, YYDKDF (reference sequence). The DNA for the CDR3 is TGTGCCACCAGCAGAGATCAGGGCCAAGAGACCCAGTACTTC. It translates to CATSRDQGQETQYF.

This clone was counted a few times. CDR3 residues: CASSVDLGSYGYTF. The CDR3 nucleotides read TGTGCCAGCAGCGTAGATCTGGGCTCCTATGGCTACACCTTC. The rearrangement uses TRBV9 and TRBJ1-2; D is ambiguous. Trimming cost V 0 bases and J 4 bases, with 10 bases left between them. This CDR3 region has 14 residues. CDR1 is SGDLS and CDR2 is YYNGEE in the germline V gene. Variable domain in full (rest from reference TRBV9 and TRBJ1-2): DSGVTQTPKHLITATGQRVTLRCSPRSGDLSVYWYQQSLDQGLQFLIQYYNGEERAKGNILERFSAQQFPDLHSELNLSSLELGDSALYFCASSVDLGSYGYTFGSGTRLTVV.

The chain links TRBV25-1 to TRBJ1-4; no firm D call. Trimming took 3 bases from V and 0 from J, leaving 5 bases between them. Germline V gives CDR1 MGHDK, CDR2 SYGVNS. The CDR3 runs 14 residues. CDR3 residues: CASSDRTTNEKLFF. Written as DNA, the CDR3 is TGTGCCAGCAGTGATAGAACAACTAATGAAAAACTGTTTTTT.

V and J are TRBV5-1 and TRBJ2-1, with TRBD2 matching 12 bases. This CDR3 is 19 amino acids long. Germline CDR1 reads SGHRS; CDR2 reads YFSETQ. J gave up 0 bases and V 2 bases, and 9 bases lay outside the gene matches. The CDR3 sequence is CASSLRTGTSGFSYNEQFF. The DNA of the CDR3 is TGCGCCAGCAGCTTACGCACCGGGACTAGCGGGTTCTCCTACAATGAGCAGTTCTTC.

V gene TRBV6-6 combines with J gene TRBJ2-3; a weak D match, TRBD1 (6 bases). Germline CDR1 and CDR2: MNHNY and SVGAGI (reference sequence). The V gene lost 5 bases and the J gene lost 4 bases, with 16 bases spanning the gap. The CDR3 consists of 15 residues. The CDR3 region is CASSAITGSSDTQYF. CDR3 coding DNA: TGTGCCAGCAGTGCGATCACAGGGTCCTCAGATACGCAGTATTTT.